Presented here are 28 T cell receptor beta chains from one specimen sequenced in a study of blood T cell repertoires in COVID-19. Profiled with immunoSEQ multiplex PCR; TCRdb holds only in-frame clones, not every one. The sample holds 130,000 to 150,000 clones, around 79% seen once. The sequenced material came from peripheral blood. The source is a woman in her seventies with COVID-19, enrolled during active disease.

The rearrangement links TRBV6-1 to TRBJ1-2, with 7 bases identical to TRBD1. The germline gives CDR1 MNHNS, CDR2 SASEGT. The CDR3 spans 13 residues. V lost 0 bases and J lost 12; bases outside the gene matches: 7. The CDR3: CASSEAGGQKNTF. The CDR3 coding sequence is TGTGCCAGCAGTGAAGCGGGGGGACAGAAGAACACCTTC.

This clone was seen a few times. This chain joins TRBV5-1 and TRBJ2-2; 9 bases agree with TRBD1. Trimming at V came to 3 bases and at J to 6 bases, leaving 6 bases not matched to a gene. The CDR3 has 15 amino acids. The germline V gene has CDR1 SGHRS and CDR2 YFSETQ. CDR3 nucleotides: TGCGCCAGCAGCTCAGGCTGGACAGGGGCCGGGGAGCTGTTTTTT. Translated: CASSSGWTGAGELFF. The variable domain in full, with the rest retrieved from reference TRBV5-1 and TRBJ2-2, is KAGVTQTPRYLIKTRGQQVTLSCSPISGHRSVSWYQQTPGQGLQFLFEYFSETQRNKGNFPGRFSGRQFSNSRSEMNVSTLELGDSALYLCASSSGWTGAGELFFGEGSRLTVL.

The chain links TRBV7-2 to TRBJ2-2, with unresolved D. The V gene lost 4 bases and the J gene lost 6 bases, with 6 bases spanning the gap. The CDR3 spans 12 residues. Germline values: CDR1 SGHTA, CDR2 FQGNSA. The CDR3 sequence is CASSSPPGELFF. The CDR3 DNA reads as TGTGCCAGCAGCTCTCCCCCCGGGGAGCTGTTTTTT.

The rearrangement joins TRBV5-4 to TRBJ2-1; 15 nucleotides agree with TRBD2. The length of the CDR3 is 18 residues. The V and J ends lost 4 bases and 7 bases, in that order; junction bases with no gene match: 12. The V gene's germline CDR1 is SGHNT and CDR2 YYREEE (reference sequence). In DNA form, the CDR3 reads TGTGCCAGCAGCCCGGCGGGAGGACTAGCGGGGGGGCGGAATGAGCAGTTCTTC. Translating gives CASSPAGGLAGGRNEQFF. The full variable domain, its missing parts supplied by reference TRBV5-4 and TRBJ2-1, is ETGVTQSPTHLIKTRGQQVTLRCSSQSGHNTVSWYQQALGQGPQFIFQYYREEENGRGNFPPRFSGLQFPNYSSELNVNALELDDSALYLCASSPAGGLAGGRNEQFFGPGTRLTVL.

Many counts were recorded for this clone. CDR3 sequence (DNA): TGTGCCAGCAGCCCCCCCTTACAGGGGCATGGCTACACCTTC. This codes for CASSPPLQGHGYTF. The chain has TRBV7-2 and TRBJ1-2, with 7 positions matching TRBD1. The V gene end was trimmed by 5 bases and the J gene end by 6 bases; junction bases not matched to a gene: 9. The CDR3 loop spans 14 amino acids. From germline, CDR1 is SGHTA and CDR2 FQGNSA.

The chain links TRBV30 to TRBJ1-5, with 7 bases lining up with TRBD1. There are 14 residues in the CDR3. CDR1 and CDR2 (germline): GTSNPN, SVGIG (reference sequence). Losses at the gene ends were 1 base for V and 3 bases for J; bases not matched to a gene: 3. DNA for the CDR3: TGTGCCTGGAGTGGGGGACAGTTCAATCAGCCCCAGCATTTT. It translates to CAWSGGQFNQPQHF.

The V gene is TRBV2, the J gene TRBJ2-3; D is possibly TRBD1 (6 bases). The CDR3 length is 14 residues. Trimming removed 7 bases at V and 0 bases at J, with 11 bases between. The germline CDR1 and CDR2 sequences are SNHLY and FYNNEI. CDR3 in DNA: TGTGCCAGCACCGGGGACAAGAGCACAGATACGCAGTATTTT. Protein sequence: CASTGDKSTDTQYF.

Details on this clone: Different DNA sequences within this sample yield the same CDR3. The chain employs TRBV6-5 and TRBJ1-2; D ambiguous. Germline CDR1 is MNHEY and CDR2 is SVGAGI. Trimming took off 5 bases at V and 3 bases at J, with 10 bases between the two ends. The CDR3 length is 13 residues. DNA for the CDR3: TGTGCCAGCAGTAGAGGTTCGGACTATGGCTACACCTTC. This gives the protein CASSRGSDYGYTF.

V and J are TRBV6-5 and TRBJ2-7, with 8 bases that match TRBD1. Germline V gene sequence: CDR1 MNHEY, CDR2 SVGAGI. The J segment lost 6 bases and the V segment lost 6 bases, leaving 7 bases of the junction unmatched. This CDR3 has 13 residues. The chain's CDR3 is CASRASQGGEQYF. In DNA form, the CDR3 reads TGTGCCAGCAGGGCCTCACAGGGGGGCGAGCAGTACTTC.

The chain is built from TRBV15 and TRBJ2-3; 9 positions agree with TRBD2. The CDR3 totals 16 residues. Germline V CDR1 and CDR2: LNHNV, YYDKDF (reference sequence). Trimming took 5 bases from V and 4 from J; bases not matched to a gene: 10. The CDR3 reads CATSRRRTSVSDTQYF. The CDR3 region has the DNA TGTGCCACCAGCCGGAGGCGGACTAGCGTGTCAGATACGCAGTATTTT.

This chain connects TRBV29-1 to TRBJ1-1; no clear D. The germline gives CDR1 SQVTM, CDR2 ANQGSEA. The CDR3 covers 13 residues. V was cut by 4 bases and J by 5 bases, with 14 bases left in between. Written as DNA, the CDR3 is TGCAGCGTTGCGCGGCTTTTGGGTACTGAAGCTTTCTTT. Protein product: CSVARLLGTEAFF.

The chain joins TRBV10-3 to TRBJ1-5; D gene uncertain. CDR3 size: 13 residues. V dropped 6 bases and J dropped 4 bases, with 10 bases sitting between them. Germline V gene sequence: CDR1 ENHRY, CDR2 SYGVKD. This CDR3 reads CAISGENNQPQHF. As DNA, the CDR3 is TGTGCCATCAGCGGGGAGAATAATCAGCCCCAGCATTTT.

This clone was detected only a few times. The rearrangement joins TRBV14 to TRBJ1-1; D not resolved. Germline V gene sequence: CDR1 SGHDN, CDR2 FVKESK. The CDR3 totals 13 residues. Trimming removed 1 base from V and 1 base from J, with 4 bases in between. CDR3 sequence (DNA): TGTGCCAGCAGCCAAGGGCAGAACACTGAAGCTTTCTTT. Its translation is CASSQGQNTEAFF.

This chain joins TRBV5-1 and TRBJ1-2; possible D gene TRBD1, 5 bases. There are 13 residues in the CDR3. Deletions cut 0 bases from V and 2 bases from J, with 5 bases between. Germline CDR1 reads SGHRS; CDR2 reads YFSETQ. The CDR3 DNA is TGCGCCAGCAGCTTGGAGGGGAACTATGGCTACACCTTC. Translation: CASSLEGNYGYTF.

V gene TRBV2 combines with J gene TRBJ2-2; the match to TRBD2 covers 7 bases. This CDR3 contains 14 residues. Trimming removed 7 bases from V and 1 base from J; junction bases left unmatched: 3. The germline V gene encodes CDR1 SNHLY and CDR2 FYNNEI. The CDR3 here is CASTGLGNTGELFF. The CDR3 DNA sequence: TGTGCCAGCACCGGACTAGGGAACACCGGGGAGCTGTTTTTT.

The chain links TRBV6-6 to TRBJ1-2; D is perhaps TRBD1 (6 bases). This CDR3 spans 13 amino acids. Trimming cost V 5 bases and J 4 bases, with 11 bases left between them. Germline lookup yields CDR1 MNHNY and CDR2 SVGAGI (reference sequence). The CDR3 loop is CASSHTGSYGYTF. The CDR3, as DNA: TGTGCCAGCAGTCACACAGGGAGCTATGGCTACACCTTC.

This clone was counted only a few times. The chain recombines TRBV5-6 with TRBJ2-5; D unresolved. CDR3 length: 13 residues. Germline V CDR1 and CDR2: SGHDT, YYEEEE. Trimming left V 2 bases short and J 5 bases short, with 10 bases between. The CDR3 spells CASSLKMEETQYF. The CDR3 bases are TGTGCCAGCAGCTTAAAAATGGAGGAGACCCAGTACTTC.

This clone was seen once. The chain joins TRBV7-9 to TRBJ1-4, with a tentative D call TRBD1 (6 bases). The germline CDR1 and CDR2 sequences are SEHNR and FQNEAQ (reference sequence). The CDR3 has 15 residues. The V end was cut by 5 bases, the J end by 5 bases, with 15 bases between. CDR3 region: CASSNQDSFNEKLFF. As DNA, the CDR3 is TGTGCCAGCAGCAACCAGGACAGCTTCAATGAAAAACTGTTTTTT.

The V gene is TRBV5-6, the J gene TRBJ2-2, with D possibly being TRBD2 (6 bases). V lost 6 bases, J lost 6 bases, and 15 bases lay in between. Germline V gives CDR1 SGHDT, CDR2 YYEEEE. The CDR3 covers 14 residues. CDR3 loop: CASNPGGPAGELFF. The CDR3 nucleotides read TGTGCCAGCAACCCCGGAGGGCCCGCCGGGGAGCTGTTTTTT.

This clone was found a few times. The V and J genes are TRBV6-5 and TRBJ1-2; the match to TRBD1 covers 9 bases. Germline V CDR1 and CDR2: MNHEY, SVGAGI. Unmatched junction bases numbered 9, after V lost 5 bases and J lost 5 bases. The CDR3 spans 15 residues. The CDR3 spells CASSPWTGAAYGYTF. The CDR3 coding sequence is TGTGCCAGCAGTCCCTGGACAGGGGCCGCGTATGGCTACACCTTC.

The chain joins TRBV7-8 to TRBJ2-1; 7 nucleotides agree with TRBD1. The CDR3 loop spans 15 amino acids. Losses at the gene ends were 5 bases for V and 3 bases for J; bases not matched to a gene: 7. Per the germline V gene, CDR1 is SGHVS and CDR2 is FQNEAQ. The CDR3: CASSPRDSDYNEQFF. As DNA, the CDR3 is TGTGCCAGCAGCCCACGGGACAGCGACTACAATGAGCAGTTCTTC.

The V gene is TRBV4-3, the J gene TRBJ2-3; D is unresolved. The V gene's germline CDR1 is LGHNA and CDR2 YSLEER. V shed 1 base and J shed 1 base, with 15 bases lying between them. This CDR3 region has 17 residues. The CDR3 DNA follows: TGCGCCAGCAGCCAAGGGGCGAATTCTCCGGGCACAGATACGCAGTATTTT. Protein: CASSQGANSPGTDTQYF.

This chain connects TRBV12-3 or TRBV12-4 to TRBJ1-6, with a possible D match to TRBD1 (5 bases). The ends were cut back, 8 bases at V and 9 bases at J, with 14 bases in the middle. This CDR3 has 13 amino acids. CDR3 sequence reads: CASLSGGGSPLHF. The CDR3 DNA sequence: TGTGCCAGCCTTAGCGGCGGGGGTTCACCCCTCCACTTT.

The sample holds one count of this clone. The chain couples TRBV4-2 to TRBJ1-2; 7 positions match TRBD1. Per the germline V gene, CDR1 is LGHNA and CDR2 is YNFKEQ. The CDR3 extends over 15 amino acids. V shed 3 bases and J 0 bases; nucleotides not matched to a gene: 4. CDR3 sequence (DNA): TGTGCCAGCAGCCAGCGACAGGGAGCTAACTATGGCTACACCTTC. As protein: CASSQRQGANYGYTF.

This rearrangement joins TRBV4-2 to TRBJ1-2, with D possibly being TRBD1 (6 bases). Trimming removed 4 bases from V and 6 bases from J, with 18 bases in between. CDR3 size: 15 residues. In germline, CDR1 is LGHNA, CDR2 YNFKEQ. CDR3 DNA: TGTGCCAGCAGCCGGGAACTATCGACAGGCAATGGCTACACCTTC. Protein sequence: CASSRELSTGNGYTF.

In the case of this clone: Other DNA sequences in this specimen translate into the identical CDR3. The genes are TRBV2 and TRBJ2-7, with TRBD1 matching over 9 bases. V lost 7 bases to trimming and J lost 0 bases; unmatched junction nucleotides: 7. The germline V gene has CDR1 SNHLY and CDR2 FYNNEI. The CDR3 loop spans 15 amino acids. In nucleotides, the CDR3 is TGTGCCAGCACCCCCACGACAGGGGGCTCCTACGAGCAGTACTTC. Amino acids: CASTPTTGGSYEQYF. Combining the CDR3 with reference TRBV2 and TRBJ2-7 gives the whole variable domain EPEVTQTPSHQVTQMGQEVILRCVPISNHLYFYWYRQILGQKVEFLVSFYNNEISEKSEIFDDQFSVERPDGSNFTLKIRSTKLEDSAMYFCASTPTTGGSYEQYFGPGTRLTVT.

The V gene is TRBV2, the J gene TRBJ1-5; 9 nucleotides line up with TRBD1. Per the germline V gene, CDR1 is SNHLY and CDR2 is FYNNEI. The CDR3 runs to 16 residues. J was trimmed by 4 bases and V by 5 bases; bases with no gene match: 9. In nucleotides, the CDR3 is TGTGCCAGCAGTCCCCCCGGAGGGACAGGGAATCAGCCCCAGCATTTT. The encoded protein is CASSPPGGTGNQPQHF.

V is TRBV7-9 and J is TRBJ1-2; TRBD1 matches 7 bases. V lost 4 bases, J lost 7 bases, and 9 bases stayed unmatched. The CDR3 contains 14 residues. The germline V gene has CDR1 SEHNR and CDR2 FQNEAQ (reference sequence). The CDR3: CASSSEGGARGYTF. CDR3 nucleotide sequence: TGTGCCAGCAGCTCAGAAGGGGGCGCACGTGGCTACACCTTC.